The 28 T cell receptor beta chains listed next were all sequenced from one sample in a study of cytomegalovirus exposure and HLA in healthy donors. 13 Jbeta primers and 60 Vbeta primers were used for the PCR. The repertoire was sequenced with immunoSEQ multiplex PCR; TCRdb's copy has only in-frame clones and lacks some. Here the sample table reports 200,000 to 250,000 clones. Specimen: PBMCs. The receptors derive from a girl aged 2-10 years in good health and CMV-seropositive.

The chain joins TRBV2 to TRBJ1-3; unclear D gene. Germline CDR1 SNHLY, CDR2 FYNNEI. Trimming removed 1 base at V and 4 bases at J, with 8 bases between. This CDR3 contains 14 residues. CDR3 loop: CASSEDGYGNTIYF. In DNA form, the CDR3 reads TGTGCCAGCAGTGAAGACGGGTACGGAAACACCATATATTTT.

The rearrangement joins TRBV18 to TRBJ2-5, with D possibly matching TRBD1 (5 bases). The CDR3 contains 16 residues. Trimming pared 2 bases from V and 7 bases from J, leaving 20 bases between. CDR1 is KGHSH, CDR2 LQKENI, per germline. CDR3 loop: CASSPIVGRDEGTQYF. The CDR3 DNA reads TGTGCCAGCTCACCAATTGTTGGCAGGGATGAAGGGACCCAGTACTTC. Full variable domain (missing parts from reference TRBV18 and TRBJ2-5): NAGVMQNPRHLVRRRGQEARLRCSPMKGHSHVYWYRQLPEEGLKFMVYLQKENIIDESGMPKERFSAEFPKEGPSILRIQQVVRGDSAAYFCASSPIVGRDEGTQYFGPGTRLLVL.

J is TRBJ1-1 and V is TRBV5-1; D might be TRBD1 (6 bases). V gave up 1 base and J gave up 1 base, with 17 bases separating them. There are 17 residues in the CDR3. Germline V CDR1 and CDR2: SGHRS, YFSETQ. The CDR3 bases are TGCGCCAGCAGCTTGATGGCAGGGGTGAGTCCGAACACTGAAGCTTTCTTT. It is translated as CASSLMAGVSPNTEAFF.

The chain couples TRBV7-3 to TRBJ1-1; D perhaps matches TRBD1 (6 bases). V lost 5 bases and J lost 2, with 9 bases in between. CDR1 is SGHTA and CDR2 is FQGTGA in the germline V gene. CDR3 length: 13 residues. CDR3 sequence: CASSRQVNTEAFF. The CDR3 coding sequence is TGTGCCAGCAGCCGACAGGTTAACACTGAAGCTTTCTTT.

V is TRBV28 and J is TRBJ1-5; D possibly corresponds to TRBD1 (5 bases). Trimming shortened V by 9 bases and J by 3 bases, and 15 bases separated the two germline ends. Germline CDR1 is MDHEN and CDR2 is SYDVKM. The CDR3 loop spans 14 amino acids. Here the CDR3 reads CASWGEFNNQPQHF. CDR3 nucleotides: TGTGCCAGTTGGGGGGAATTTAACAATCAGCCCCAGCATTTT.

CDR3: CASSEYGTTDYEQYF. The DNA for the CDR3 is TGTGCCAGCAGTGAGTACGGGACAACAGACTACGAGCAGTACTTC. The chain combines TRBV6-1 with TRBJ2-7; a weak D match, TRBD1 (6 bases). CDR1 is MNHNS, CDR2 SASEGT, per germline. The V end was cut by 3 bases, the J end by 3 bases, with 15 bases between. The CDR3 is 15 residues long.

J is TRBJ1-2 and V is TRBV6-5; no reliable D call. Trimming shortened V by 6 bases and J by 0 bases, and 8 bases separated the two germline ends. Germline CDR1 reads MNHEY; CDR2 reads SVGAGI. The CDR3 sequence is 13 residues long. The CDR3 spells CASSWSSNYGYTF. The CDR3 nucleotides are TGTGCCAGCAGCTGGAGTTCTAACTATGGCTACACCTTC.

This chain connects TRBV7-2 to TRBJ2-3; a weak D match, TRBD2 (6 bases). This CDR3 region has 14 residues. With 3 bases removed from V and 0 bases from J, the gap between germline ends came to 7 bases. Per germline, CDR1 SGHTA and CDR2 FQGNSA. The CDR3 reads CASSLGLSTDTQYF. Here the CDR3 DNA reads TGTGCCAGCAGCTTGGGACTCAGCACAGATACGCAGTATTTT.

The chain joins TRBV10-2 to TRBJ2-6; D gene uncertain. The V gene's germline CDR1 is WSHSY and CDR2 SAAADI. Trimming removed 2 bases from V and 0 bases from J, with 11 bases in between. This CDR3 has 17 amino acids. DNA of the CDR3: TGCGCCAGCAGTGAGGGAACTCTAGGCTCTGGGGCCAACGTCCTGACTTTC. It is translated as CASSEGTLGSGANVLTF.

The chain uses TRBV29-1 and TRBJ2-7; 7 nucleotides match TRBD1. The length of the CDR3 is 13 residues. The J segment lost 6 bases and the V segment lost 7 bases, leaving 12 bases of the junction unmatched. CDR1 and CDR2 (germline): SQVTM, ANQGSEA. The CDR3 sequence: CSAEGQSPTEQYF. As DNA, the CDR3 is TGCAGCGCCGAGGGACAGAGCCCTACCGAGCAGTACTTC.

The J gene is TRBJ2-5, the V gene TRBV28, with a tentative D call TRBD2 (6 bases). Trimming cost V 3 bases and J 9 bases, with 14 bases left between them. The CDR3 extends over 13 amino acids. Germline V gene lookup returns CDR1 MDHEN and CDR2 SYDVKM. DNA for the CDR3: TGTGCCAGCAGTTTGGAGGGGTCCCGGGCCCAGTACTTC. Translating gives CASSLEGSRAQYF.

J is TRBJ2-7 and V is TRBV2; 7 nucleotides agree with TRBD2. The germline CDR1 and CDR2 sequences are SNHLY and FYNNEI. The CDR3 consists of 12 residues. V gave up 3 bases and J gave up 7 bases; unmatched junction bases: 3. CDR3 bases: TGTGCCAGCAGTGACGGGAGGTGGGAGCAGTACTTC. Translated: CASSDGRWEQYF.

This sequence joins TRBV7-3 and TRBJ2-1, with 7 nucleotides matching TRBD1. The CDR3 has 14 residues. The germline V gene has CDR1 SGHTA and CDR2 FQGTGA. J lost 5 bases, V lost 3 bases, and 4 bases had no gene match. CDR3 coding DNA: TGTGCCAGCAGCTTGACAGGGAAGAACAATGAGCAGTTCTTC. Translating it yields CASSLTGKNNEQFF.

This chain links TRBV5-8 with TRBJ1-5; tentatively, D is TRBD1 (6 bases). V gave up 0 bases and J gave up 7 bases, with 20 bases separating them. The germline V gene encodes CDR1 SGHTS and CDR2 YDEGEE. CDR3 length equals 17 residues. The CDR3 sequence: CASSLARQGSLRQPQHF. DNA of the CDR3: TGTGCCAGCAGCTTGGCAAGGCAGGGGTCCCTCCGGCAGCCCCAGCATTTT.

The V call is TRBV28, the J call TRBJ2-7; 11 nucleotides match TRBD2. The V gene's germline CDR1 is MDHEN and CDR2 SYDVKM. This CDR3 comprises 15 residues. Unmatched junction bases numbered 3, after V lost 2 bases and J lost 3 bases. The chain's CDR3 is CASSLGLAGVYEQYF. CDR3 in DNA: TGTGCCAGCAGTTTAGGACTAGCGGGTGTCTACGAGCAGTACTTC.

This chain links TRBV20-1 with TRBJ1-1; a weak D match, TRBD1 (5 bases). V was shortened by 8 bases and J by 4 bases, with 11 bases between the two germline ends. This CDR3 spans 11 amino acids. From germline, CDR1 is DFQATT and CDR2 SNEGSKA (reference sequence). CDR3 region: CSFHRITEAFF. In nucleotides, the CDR3 is TGCAGTTTTCACAGGATCACTGAAGCTTTCTTT.

The J gene is TRBJ2-5, the V gene TRBV7-2, with a possible D match to TRBD2 (6 bases). With the DNA end fitting TRBJ2-7 better, the J assignment may be wrong. Germline values: CDR1 SGHTA, CDR2 FQGNSA. The CDR3 length is 13 residues. The CDR3 loop is CASLGDFGYEQYF. DNA of the CDR3: TGTGCCAGCCTCGGGGACTTCGGCTACGAGCAGTACTTC.

With regard to this clone: The same CDR3 can be traced to other DNA sequences in this sample. The V gene is TRBV4-1, the J gene TRBJ2-4, with D maybe TRBD2 (5 bases). Trimming pared 0 bases from V and 7 bases from J, leaving 22 bases between. The CDR3 extends over 18 amino acids. Looked up from germline, CDR1 is MGHRA and CDR2 is YSYEKL. CDR3: CASSQEGLGPGGKNIQYF. The CDR3 nucleotides read TGCGCCAGCAGCCAAGAAGGGCTAGGGCCTGGAGGCAAGAACATTCAGTACTTC.

This chain uses TRBV27 with TRBJ1-2; TRBD1 agrees at 9 bases. This CDR3 has 14 amino acids. V shed 2 bases and J 8 bases; nucleotides not matched to a gene: 6. CDR1 and CDR2 from the germline V gene are MNHEY and SMNVEV (reference sequence). CDR3 sequence: CASSLNTGGGGYTF. CDR3 bases: TGTGCCAGCAGTTTAAACACAGGGGGCGGCGGCTACACCTTC.

This rearrangement joins TRBV5-1 to TRBJ1-1, with D perhaps matching TRBD1 (5 bases). This CDR3 is 14 amino acids long. With 4 bases removed from V and 4 bases from J, the gap between germline ends came to 14 bases. Germline V CDR1 and CDR2: SGHRS, YFSETQ. In nucleotides, the CDR3 is TGCGCCAGCAGCGGGGGACTTCCGATCACTGAAGCTTTCTTT. Encoded protein: CASSGGLPITEAFF.

V usage is TRBV14 and J usage is TRBJ2-5; D is unclear. Germline V gives CDR1 SGHDN, CDR2 FVKESK. Trimming pared 3 bases from V and 2 bases from J, leaving 4 bases between. CDR3 length: 12 amino acids. CDR3 DNA: TGTGCCAGCAGCCATACTCAAGAGACCCAGTACTTC. Translated: CASSHTQETQYF.

V gene TRBV7-2 combines with J gene TRBJ2-7; weak D call: TRBD1 (6 bases). V was cut by 1 base and J by 4 bases, with 11 bases left in between. CDR1 and CDR2 (germline): SGHTA, FQGNSA. CDR3 length: 14 amino acids. This CDR3 reads CASSLVSDRYEQYF. The DNA of the CDR3 is TGTGCCAGCAGCTTAGTTTCTGACAGGTACGAGCAGTACTTC.

The J gene is TRBJ1-4, the V gene TRBV10-3; 10 positions match TRBD1. V shed 0 bases and J 8 bases; nucleotides not matched to a gene: 3. CDR3 length equals 15 residues. Germline V gene lookup returns CDR1 ENHRY and CDR2 SYGVKD. DNA of the CDR3: TGTGCCATCAGTGAGTCAGGGACAGGGGTCGAAAAACTGTTTTTT. Translating gives CAISESGTGVEKLFF.

The chain employs TRBV7-2 and TRBJ2-5, with 9 nucleotides matching TRBD2. The V gene end was trimmed by 2 bases and the J gene end by 0 bases; junction bases not matched to a gene: 4. This CDR3 region has 16 residues. Germline V gene lookup returns CDR1 SGHTA and CDR2 FQGNSA. The CDR3 spells CASSLKASGNQETQYF. The CDR3 DNA reads as TGTGCCAGCAGCTTAAAGGCTAGCGGGAACCAAGAGACCCAGTACTTC.

The J gene is TRBJ2-7, the V gene TRBV19, with 8 bases matching TRBD1. Germline loops: CDR1 LNHDA, CDR2 SQIVND (reference sequence). This CDR3 is built from 13 residues. Trimming at V came to 1 base and at J to 6 bases, leaving 2 bases not matched to a gene. CDR3 protein: CASSIVDRGEQYF. The CDR3 bases are TGTGCCAGTAGTATAGTAGACAGGGGCGAGCAGTACTTC.

V and J are TRBV7-2 and TRBJ1-2, with D hard to call. The germline gives CDR1 SGHTA, CDR2 FQGNSA. This CDR3 is built from 11 residues. Trimming shortened V by 4 bases and J by 8 bases, and 8 bases separated the two germline ends. This chain's CDR3 is CASSSTMGYTF. The CDR3 region has the DNA TGTGCCAGCAGCTCGACTATGGGCTACACCTTC.

The V call is TRBV5-5, the J call TRBJ2-7, with D tentatively TRBD2 (5 bases). Germline V gene sequence: CDR1 SGHKS, CDR2 YYEKEE (reference sequence). The CDR3 runs to 16 residues. The V end was cut by 1 base, the J end by 0 bases, with 14 bases between. The CDR3 nucleotides read TGTGCCAGCAGCTTGTCCCCGGGGTTCACCTCCTACGAGCAGTACTTC. As protein: CASSLSPGFTSYEQYF.

The chain links TRBV27 to TRBJ2-1; 7 bases fit TRBD2. J was trimmed by 15 bases and V by 0 bases; bases with no gene match: 8. The CDR3 sequence is 13 residues long. Per the germline V gene, CDR1 is MNHEY and CDR2 is SMNVEV (reference sequence). The CDR3 DNA reads as TGTGCCAGCAGTTTATCGCGCGGGAGTCATCCGTTCTTC. It is translated as CASSLSRGSHPFF.